Given below is one T cell receptor beta chain in context. Methods used by the authors: Estimates of nucleated cell counts were drawn from the amplification of reference gene primers. Assay used: immunoSEQ multiplex PCR; TCRdb lists only in-frame clones, some missing. D and trimming were read from the DNA, whereas the V and J calls and clone size are those reported in that table. The sample shows fewer than 150,000 clones, approximately 83% of them seen only once. The data derive from a study of blood T cell repertoires in COVID-19. Study details: Collection of acute and convalescent COVID-19 samples took place in the United States, Italy and Spain. Sources were T cells, B-cell-depleted T cells, or PBMCs; the material itself was cDNA or gDNA.

The V gene lost 2 bases and the J gene lost 4 bases, with 14 bases spanning the gap. The CDR3 totals 15 residues. Germline CDR1 is LNHDA and CDR2 is SQIVND (reference sequence). The chain uses TRBV19 and TRBJ1-2, with TRBD1 as a possible D gene (5 bases). This TCR was recovered from a woman aged 45-59 years who had recovered from COVID-19. Sequencing used peripheral blood. CDR3 amino acids: CASSIRGRGTYGYTF. The CDR3 DNA follows: TGTGCCAGTAGTATAAGGGGTCGGGGGACCTATGGCTACACCTTC.